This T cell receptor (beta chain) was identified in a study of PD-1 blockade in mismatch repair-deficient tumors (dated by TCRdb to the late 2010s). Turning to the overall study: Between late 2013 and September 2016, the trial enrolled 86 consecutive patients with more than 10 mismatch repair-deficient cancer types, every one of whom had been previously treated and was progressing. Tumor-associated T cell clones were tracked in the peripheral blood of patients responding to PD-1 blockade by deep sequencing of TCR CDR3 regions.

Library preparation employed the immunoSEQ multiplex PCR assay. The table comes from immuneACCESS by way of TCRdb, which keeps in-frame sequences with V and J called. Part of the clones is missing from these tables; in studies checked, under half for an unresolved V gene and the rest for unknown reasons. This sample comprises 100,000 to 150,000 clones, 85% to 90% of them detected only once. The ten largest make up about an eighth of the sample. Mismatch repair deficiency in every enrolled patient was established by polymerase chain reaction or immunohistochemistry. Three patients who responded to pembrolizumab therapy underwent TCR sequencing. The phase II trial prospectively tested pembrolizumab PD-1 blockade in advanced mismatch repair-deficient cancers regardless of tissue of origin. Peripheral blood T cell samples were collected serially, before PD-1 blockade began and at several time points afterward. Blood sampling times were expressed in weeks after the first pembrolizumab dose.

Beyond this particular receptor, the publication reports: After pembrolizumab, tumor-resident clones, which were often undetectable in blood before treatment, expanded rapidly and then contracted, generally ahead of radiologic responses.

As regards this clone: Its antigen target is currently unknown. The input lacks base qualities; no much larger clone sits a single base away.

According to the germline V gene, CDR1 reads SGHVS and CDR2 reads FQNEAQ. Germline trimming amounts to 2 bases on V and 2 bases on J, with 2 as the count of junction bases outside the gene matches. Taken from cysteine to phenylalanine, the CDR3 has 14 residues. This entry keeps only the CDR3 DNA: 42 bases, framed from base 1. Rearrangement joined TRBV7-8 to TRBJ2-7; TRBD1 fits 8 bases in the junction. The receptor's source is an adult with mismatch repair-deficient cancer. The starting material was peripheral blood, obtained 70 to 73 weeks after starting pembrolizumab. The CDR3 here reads CASSLTQGAYEQYF. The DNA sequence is TGTGCCAGCAGCTTAACACAGGGGGCCTACGAGCAGTACTTC.